This T cell receptor (beta chain) was sequenced during a study of glioma-infiltrating T cells. Study-wide results and limits: Above-expected tissue-blood divergence occurred in all gliomas, most in low-grade ones.

In this sample, this clonotype turned up many times. Its target is unknown. TCR alpha and beta CDR3 regions were amplified from RNA using iRepertoire nested multiplex PCR. Input was roughly 85-450 ng of tissue mRNA or PBMC total RNA. TCRdb passed the multiplex PCR reads through MiXCR, listing each CDR3 protein once. The sample consists of over 100,000 distinct CDR3 sequences, less than 30% of them appearing once. Germline values: CDR1 DFQATT, CDR2 SNEGSKA (reference sequence). The CDR3 contains 13 residues. V lost 5 bases to trimming and J lost 0 bases, with 8 bases between them. Input material: glioma tissue, nonneoplastic brain tissue, or PBMCs (not recorded which). The sequence derives from a human donor with low-grade glioma or glioblastoma, undergoing nonglioma brain surgery, or in good health (not recorded which). The chain recombines TRBV20-1 with TRBJ1-5; D call uncertain. CDR3 in amino acids: CSAEKSSNQPQHF. The CDR3 DNA reads as TGCAGTGCTGAGAAGTCTAGCAATCAGCCCCAGCATTTT.